The clone carrying this TCR beta chain has a handful of counts. Its antigen is as yet unknown. The sample belongs to a study of identical twins. Whole-study results and caveats: Invariant populations such as MAIT and iNKT cells could partly muddle zero-insertion analyses.

Each CDR3 protein gets one entry after TCRdb re-called the 5' RACE reads with MiXCR. The sample lists 450,000 or so distinct CDR3 sequences, 11% to 15% seen once, with about 0.52% in the top ten. The CDR3 consists of 14 residues. Trimming pared 4 bases from V and 0 bases from J, leaving 9 bases between. Germline V lookup: CDR1 SGDLS, CDR2 YYNGEE. The same data also contributed to another study, on yellow fever vaccine responses in identical twins.

The sample consisted of CD4+ T cells sorted from blood. This clonotype was sampled from a woman younger than 35 in good health. This chain connects TRBV9 to TRBJ2-3; D unresolved. CDR3 sequence reads: CASSPRQSTDTQYF. For the CDR3, the DNA is TGTGCCAGCAGCCCCAGGCAGAGCACAGATACGCAGTATTTT.